Listed below are T cell receptor beta chains from one sample, sequenced in a study of T cell responses to AZD1222 COVID-19 vaccine. Produced via immunoSEQ multiplex PCR; TCRdb's table is partial and in-frame only. The sample contains around 170,000 clones, 88% of which appear only once. Sequences were derived from peripheral blood, sampled 28 days after the second AZD1222 dose. These receptors were collected from an adult who received the AZD1222 COVID-19 vaccine. CDR3s include the opening cysteine and the closing phenylalanine or tryptophan. A D gene is named only where the DNA matches it firmly. Clone size is given for some rows only: seen once, a few or many times, or a class if the clone is expanded.

D: .; size: .; V: TRBV5-1; J: TRBJ1-1; DNA: TGCGCCAGCAGCCCGAACCCGACAGGAGAGAACACTGAAGCTTTCTTT; CDR3: CASSPNPTGENTEAFF
D: .; size: .; V: TRBV19; J: TRBJ2-3; DNA: TGTGCCACTCGGACGGAGGAGACGCAGTATTTT; CDR3: CATRTEETQYF
D: .; size: once; V: TRBV3-1/TRBV3-2; J: TRBJ1-6; DNA: TGTGCCAGCAGCCAAGAGCGGGACGGGCTGGCGCCTTCACCCCTCCACTTT; CDR3: CASSQERDGLAPSPLHF
D: .; size: once; V: TRBV9; J: TRBJ1-1; DNA: TGTGCCAGCAGCGTAGACTCAGGGAGGAAAACTGAAGCTTTCTTT; CDR3: CASSVDSGRKTEAFF
D: .; size: .; V: TRBV6-1; J: TRBJ1-2; DNA: TGTGCCAGCAGTGAAGGGGGCAGGGTCACCGGCTACACCTTC; CDR3: CASSEGGRVTGYTF
D: TRBD1; size: .; V: TRBV27; J: TRBJ1-6; DNA: TGTGCCAGCAAGCTGACAGGGGGCGAATCACCCCTCCACTTT; CDR3: CASKLTGGESPLHF
D: TRBD1; size: .; V: TRBV19; J: TRBJ2-1; DNA: TGTGCCAGTAGCCGACAGGGGGGCTCATACAATGAGCAGTTCTTC; CDR3: CASSRQGGSYNEQFF
D: .; size: .; V: TRBV19; J: TRBJ2-6; DNA: TGTGCCAGTAGTATAGACTCCGACGGGGCCAACGTCCTGACTTTC; CDR3: CASSIDSDGANVLTF
D: .; size: few; V: TRBV29-1; J: TRBJ2-7; DNA: TGCAGCGTATACCAAGTGGAGCAGTACTTC; CDR3: CSVYQVEQYF
D: .; size: .; V: TRBV19; J: TRBJ1-5; DNA: TGTGCCAGTAGTATTATGGGGGCACGGAGCAATCAGCCCCAGCATTTT; CDR3: CASSIMGARSNQPQHF
D: TRBD1; size: .; V: TRBV6-5; J: TRBJ1-2; DNA: TGTGCCAGCAGCCTACAGGGGGCAGGGGGCTACACCTTC; CDR3: CASSLQGAGGYTF
D: TRBD2; size: .; V: TRBV19; J: TRBJ2-7; DNA: TGTGCCAGTAGTCCTGCGGGGGTCGGGGCCTCCTCCACCTACGAGCAGTACTTC; CDR3: CASSPAGVGASSTYEQYF
D: .; size: .; V: TRBV3-1/TRBV3-2; J: TRBJ2-7; DNA: TGTGCCAGCAGCAGGACCGCCTACGAGCAGTACTTC; CDR3: CASSRTAYEQYF
D: TRBD1; size: .; V: TRBV30; J: TRBJ1-6; DNA: TGTGCCTGGAGTGTACGGGTTCGACAGGGGGACTCACCCCTCCACTTT; CDR3: CAWSVRVRQGDSPLHF
D: TRBD2; size: few; V: TRBV30; J: TRBJ2-6; DNA: TGTGCCTGGAGTGTACGGGGGGGGCTCTTAACTGGGGCCAACGTCCTGACTTTC; CDR3: CAWSVRGGLLTGANVLTF
D: .; size: .; V: TRBV5-1; J: TRBJ2-7; DNA: TGCGCCAGCAGCCCGGGACCGGACTACGAGCAGTACTTC; CDR3: CASSPGPDYEQYF
D: .; size: .; V: TRBV19; J: TRBJ1-1; DNA: TGTGCCAGTAGTATAGGGTCGGCGGCTAACACTGAAGCTTTCTTT; CDR3: CASSIGSAANTEAFF
D: TRBD1; size: .; V: TRBV19; J: TRBJ1-5; DNA: TGTGCCAGTAGTGCGGACAGGGCTGAAAGTCAGCCCCAGCATTTT; CDR3: CASSADRAESQPQHF
D: TRBD1; size: .; V: TRBV2; J: TRBJ1-3; DNA: TGTGCCAGCAGTACCAGGGGGACGGGAAACACCATATATTTT; CDR3: CASSTRGTGNTIYF
D: .; size: .; V: TRBV9; J: TRBJ1-4; DNA: TGTGCCAGCAGCCCTCTGAGGGGCGGGGATGAAAAACTGTTTTTT; CDR3: CASSPLRGGDEKLFF
D: .; size: .; V: TRBV2; J: TRBJ2-5; DNA: TGTGCCAGCACAATGGGGACCCCTCAAGAGACCCAGTACTTC; CDR3: CASTMGTPQETQYF
D: .; size: .; V: TRBV10-3; J: TRBJ2-5; DNA: TGTGCCATCAGTGACTCGGGGCCCACTCAAGAGACCCAGTACTTC; CDR3: CAISDSGPTQETQYF
D: .; size: .; V: TRBV6-1; J: TRBJ1-1; DNA: TGTGCCAGCAGTGAAATGAACACTGAAGCTTTCTTT; CDR3: CASSEMNTEAFF
D: .; size: .; V: TRBV14; J: TRBJ1-2; DNA: TGTGCCAGCAGCCAAGGAGGGATTGTGTGGAATGGCTACACCTTC; CDR3: CASSQGGIVWNGYTF
D: .; size: once; V: TRBV7-3; J: TRBJ2-1; DNA: TGTGCCAGCAGCTTAAGTTTCAGTGGGGGGCGGGATGAGCAGTTCTTC; CDR3: CASSLSFSGGRDEQFF
D: .; size: .; V: TRBV9; J: TRBJ1-3; DNA: TGTGCCAGCAGCGTCGGAGGAATCTCTGGAAACACCATATATTTT; CDR3: CASSVGGISGNTIYF
D: .; size: .; V: TRBV5-5; J: TRBJ2-7; DNA: TGTGCCAGCAGCTTCGGCGGTTACGAGCAGTACTTC; CDR3: CASSFGGYEQYF
D: .; size: .; V: TRBV5-4; J: TRBJ2-5; DNA: TGTGCCAGCAGCACCCTCCGACAGAAAGAGACCCAGTACTTC; CDR3: CASSTLRQKETQYF
D: TRBD1; size: .; V: TRBV7-2; J: TRBJ1-6; DNA: TGTGCCAGCAGCCCGCAACAGGGGGCCGGAGGTTCACCCCTCCACTTT; CDR3: CASSPQQGAGGSPLHF
D: TRBD2; size: .; V: TRBV24-1; J: TRBJ2-1; DNA: TGTGCCACCAGTGATCCGAGCGGGGGGGCGTTCAATGAGCAGTTCTTC; CDR3: CATSDPSGGAFNEQFF
D: .; size: .; V: TRBV5-1; J: TRBJ2-7; DNA: TGCGCCAGCAGCTTCGCAGGCAGCTCCTACGAGCAGTACTTC; CDR3: CASSFAGSSYEQYF
D: .; size: .; V: TRBV6-1; J: TRBJ1-1; DNA: TGTGCCAGCAGTGAAGTGCCAGGGAACACTGAAGCTTTCTTT; CDR3: CASSEVPGNTEAFF
D: .; size: .; V: TRBV9; J: TRBJ1-1; DNA: TGTGCCAGCAGCGTAGCTAACACAATAAACACTGAAGCTTTCTTT; CDR3: CASSVANTINTEAFF
D: .; size: .; V: TRBV14; J: TRBJ1-3; DNA: TGTGCCAGCAGCCCCCGTGTCATCGGAAACACCATATATTTT; CDR3: CASSPRVIGNTIYF
D: TRBD1; size: once; V: TRBV27; J: TRBJ2-7; DNA: TGTGCCAGCAGTTTAGACCCGGGACAGCCCTACGAGCAGTACTTC; CDR3: CASSLDPGQPYEQYF
D: .; size: .; V: TRBV11-2; J: TRBJ1-1; DNA: TGTGCCAGCAGCTTAACCGGAGCGGACACTGAAGCTTTCTTT; CDR3: CASSLTGADTEAFF
D: .; size: .; V: TRBV4-2; J: TRBJ2-5; DNA: TGTGCCAGCAGCCAATCCCATGGTAGACAGAGCCAAGAGACCCAGTACTTC; CDR3: CASSQSHGRQSQETQYF
D: TRBD2; size: .; V: TRBV30; J: TRBJ2-3; DNA: TGTGCCTGGAGGTTAGCGGGCCCGAGCACAGATACGCAGTATTTT; CDR3: CAWRLAGPSTDTQYF
D: .; size: .; V: TRBV5-1; J: TRBJ2-1; DNA: TGCGCCAGCAGCTCCAAACCAGGGCGGATTGAGCAGTTCTTC; CDR3: CASSSKPGRIEQFF
D: .; size: .; V: TRBV25-1; J: TRBJ1-2; DNA: TGTGCCAGCAGTGTCCCAGGCCTATACGGTGGCTACACCTTC; CDR3: CASSVPGLYGGYTF
D: .; size: few; V: TRBV5-1; J: TRBJ2-2; DNA: TGCGCCAGCAGCTTGGTTGGGGGGCTCGGCACCGGGGAGCTGTTTTTT; CDR3: CASSLVGGLGTGELFF
D: .; size: few; V: TRBV7-2; J: TRBJ2-5; DNA: TGTGCCAGCAGCTTAATAGTACAAGAGACCCAGTACTTC; CDR3: CASSLIVQETQYF
D: .; size: .; V: TRBV6-5; J: TRBJ2-2; DNA: TGTGCCAGCAGTCGGTCCGGGGAGCTGTTTTTT; CDR3: CASSRSGELFF
D: .; size: .; V: TRBV5-4; J: TRBJ1-6; DNA: TGTGCCAGCAGCTTAAGGGCCTCGAATTCACCCCTCCACTTT; CDR3: CASSLRASNSPLHF
D: .; size: few; V: TRBV6-1; J: TRBJ1-5; DNA: TGTGCCAGCAGTGAAGCAGCAGGGTTTGTTCAGCCCCAGCATTTT; CDR3: CASSEAAGFVQPQHF
D: TRBD1; size: .; V: TRBV19; J: TRBJ1-2; DNA: TGTGCCAGTAGTACGAGACAGGGGAGTTCCTATGGCTACACCTTC; CDR3: CASSTRQGSSYGYTF